This TCR beta chain is drawn from a study of blood T cell repertoires in COVID-19. Original processing methods: Researchers report that nucleated cell counts were estimated from reference gene primer amplification. The assay was immunoSEQ multiplex PCR, and TCRdb's table has in-frame clones only and misses some. The V and J calls and clone size come from that table; D and trimming were worked out from the DNA. Of 120,000 or so clones in the sample, around 79% were seen once. The receptor was isolated from a woman aged 80 or over with active or convalescent COVID-19. The sequencing input was peripheral blood.

The CDR3 sequence: CASSLAGGDTYGYTF. DNA for the CDR3: TGCGCCAGCAGCTTGGCCGGCGGCGATACCTATGGCTACACCTTC. V is TRBV5-1 and J is TRBJ1-2; D remains ambiguous. V lost 0 bases and J lost 4, with 13 bases in between. CDR3 length equals 15 residues. Germline-derived CDR1 and CDR2 are SGHRS and YFSETQ.